One and the same sample provided the 30 T cell receptor beta chains below, sequenced in a study of shared clonotypes between healthy human individuals. Only in-frame clones appear in the TCRdb table, and some are missing; sequencing was by immunoSEQ multiplex PCR. This repertoire shows 1.4 million or so clones, approximately 98.5% found once; its top ten account for approximately 0.4%. Sequenced input: naive CD4+ T cells sorted from blood. Subset indicated: CD45RA+ positively selected. These receptors came from a man in his thirties or forties in good health.

The chain combines TRBV2 with TRBJ1-2; the D is unclear. Trimming took 5 bases from V and 3 from J, leaving 16 bases between them. The CDR3 sequence is 15 residues long. The germline V gene encodes CDR1 SNHLY and CDR2 FYNNEI. The CDR3 loop is CASSRTLGPYYGYTF. As DNA, the CDR3 is TGTGCCAGCAGTCGGACTTTAGGTCCTTACTATGGCTACACCTTC.

The J gene is TRBJ1-1, the V gene TRBV7-9; 7 positions match TRBD1. J lost 3 bases, V lost 2 bases, and 6 bases had no gene match. Germline CDR1 and CDR2: SEHNR and FQNEAQ (reference sequence). The CDR3 loop spans 15 amino acids. In DNA form, the CDR3 reads TGTGCCAGCAGCTTAACAGGGGCGCGGGACACTGAAGCTTTCTTT. The encoded protein is CASSLTGARDTEAFF.

The chain is built from TRBV19 and TRBJ1-5; 8 bases map to TRBD1. From germline, CDR1 is LNHDA and CDR2 SQIVND (reference sequence). This CDR3 has 15 residues. Germline trimming cut 4 bases from V and 3 bases from J; bases unmatched to any gene: 5. The CDR3 region has the DNA TGTGCCAGTAGTACCCCGGACAGGGTCAATCAGCCCCAGCATTTT. It encodes CASSTPDRVNQPQHF.

CDR3 sequence (DNA): TGCGCCAGCAGCCAGGCGAAGAGGGGTTTCAATGAGCAGTTCTTC. It encodes CASSQAKRGFNEQFF. The rearrangement joins TRBV4-3 to TRBJ2-1; D possibly uses TRBD1 or TRBD2 (5 bases each). Germline lookup yields CDR1 LGHNA and CDR2 YSLEER. V was pared by 3 bases and J by 6 bases, with 15 bases between. CDR3 size: 15 residues.

Regarding this clone: The sample holds other DNA sequences that translate to the same CDR3. The chain links TRBV9 to TRBJ1-5; D remains ambiguous. Deletions cut 0 bases from V and 1 base from J, with 8 bases between. The CDR3 has 15 residues. CDR1 and CDR2 from the germline V gene are SGDLS and YYNGEE. CDR3 sequence: CASSVEGNSNQPQHF. CDR3 nucleotide sequence: TGTGCCAGCAGCGTAGAAGGTAACAGCAATCAGCCCCAGCATTTT.

About this clone: The junction shows a germline mismatch at one end, possibly a read error. The chain uses TRBV7-7 and TRBJ1-1, with D possibly TRBD1 on 5 matching bases. The CDR3 totals 13 residues. Germline CDR1 and CDR2: SSHAT and FNYEAQ (reference sequence). The CDR3 nucleotides read TGTGCTAGCAGCCCCAGGGAAATCACTGAAGCTTTCTTT. Its translation: CASSPREITEAFF.

The rearrangement joins TRBV19 to TRBJ1-1; 11 nucleotides line up with TRBD1. The CDR3 loop spans 18 amino acids. Germline values: CDR1 LNHDA, CDR2 SQIVND (reference sequence). V dropped 7 bases and J dropped 4; count of bases not matched to a gene: 17. The CDR3 DNA sequence: TGTGCCAGTACCCCGACACCGGGGACCGGGACAGGGGGCACTGAAGCTTTCTTT. Translating it yields CASTPTPGTGTGGTEAFF.

The chain is built from TRBV19 and TRBJ1-1; no reliable D call. Germline CDR1 is LNHDA and CDR2 is SQIVND (reference sequence). The CDR3 is made up of 13 amino acids. Trimming removed 5 bases from V and 7 bases from J, with 14 bases in between. The CDR3 nucleotides read TGTGCCAGTAGTCCGTTCTCGGGTGGTGAAGCTTTCTTT. Translation: CASSPFSGGEAFF.

The rearrangement uses TRBV18 and TRBJ1-1, with a possible D match to TRBD1 (6 bases). The CDR3 totals 14 residues. V lost 0 bases to trimming and J lost 11 bases, with 16 bases between them. From germline, CDR1 is KGHSH and CDR2 LQKENI. Here the CDR3 DNA reads TGTGCCAGCTCACCACCGACAGCACAGGGTGTGGCTTTCTTT. Amino acid sequence: CASSPPTAQGVAFF.

In its sample, this clone was seen once. The rearrangement links TRBV29-1 to TRBJ2-3, with TRBD1 identical over 8 bases. Germline-derived CDR1 and CDR2 are SQVTM and ANQGSEA. The V and J ends lost 3 bases and 0 bases, in that order; junction bases with no gene match: 2. The CDR3 contains 14 residues. For the CDR3, the DNA is TGCAGCGTTGAGACAGGGGCTAGCACAGATACGCAGTATTTT. Its protein product is CSVETGASTDTQYF.

V gene TRBV7-9 combines with J gene TRBJ2-3; the D call may be TRBD1 or TRBD2 (5 bases each). The length of the CDR3 is 15 residues. The germline gives CDR1 SEHNR, CDR2 FQNEAQ (reference sequence). V lost 5 bases to trimming and J lost 3 bases, with 15 bases between them. CDR3 sequence: CASSPHGARTDTQYF. CDR3 in DNA: TGTGCCAGCAGCCCACACGGGGCACGAACAGATACGCAGTATTTT.

Concerning this clone: Germline and junction disagree at one end, which may indicate a read error. The chain recombines TRBV28 with TRBJ2-7; D gene uncertain. Germline lookup yields CDR1 MDHEN and CDR2 SYDVKM. This CDR3 region has 12 residues. In nucleotides, the CDR3 is TGTGCCAGCAGTCCCGTTTCCTCCGAGCAGTACTTC. It specifies CASSPVSSEQYF.

J is TRBJ2-7 and V is TRBV5-1; no clear D gene. The CDR3 loop spans 14 amino acids. V was clipped by 0 bases and J by 2 bases, with 9 bases between them. CDR1 SGHRS and CDR2 YFSETQ come from the germline V gene. The chain's CDR3 is CASSLGASAYEQYF. The CDR3 DNA is TGCGCCAGCAGCTTGGGGGCTTCTGCCTACGAGCAGTACTTC.

Details on this clone: Germline is not matched at one junction end, which may reflect a read error. J is TRBJ2-5 and V is TRBV6-5; D could derive from TRBD1 or TRBD2 (5 bases each). The germline V gene encodes CDR1 MNHEY and CDR2 SVGAGI. This CDR3 contains 12 residues. The DNA for the CDR3 is TGTGCCAGCAAGGGATCACCCGGGACCCTCGACTTC. Translation: CASKGSPGTLDF.

The chain uses TRBV4-1 and TRBJ2-7, with TRBD2 identical over 8 bases. Trimming cost V 1 base and J 2 bases; bases outside gene matches: 10. The CDR3 covers 17 residues. Germline V gene data show CDR1 as MGHRA and CDR2 as YSYEKL. Here the CDR3 reads CASSQGVRTSGTYEQYF. For the CDR3, the DNA is TGCGCCAGCAGCCAAGGGGTTCGCACTAGCGGTACCTACGAGCAGTACTTC.

As DNA, the CDR3 is TGTGCCAGCTCACTTTATACCGGGACAGCCAAAAATGAAAAACTGTTTTTT. Protein: CASSLYTGTAKNEKLFF. V usage is TRBV18 and J usage is TRBJ1-4; 7 bases agree with TRBD1. V dropped 4 bases and J dropped 5; count of bases not matched to a gene: 13. The CDR3 loop spans 17 amino acids. The germline V gene encodes CDR1 KGHSH and CDR2 LQKENI.

The chain is built from TRBV15 and TRBJ2-1; 13 nucleotides match TRBD2. After removal of 1 base from V and 8 bases from J, the junction contained 5 bases not matched to a gene. Per germline, CDR1 LNHNV and CDR2 YYDKDF (reference sequence). This CDR3 comprises 16 residues. The chain's CDR3 is CATSRGTSGSSYEQFF. In nucleotides, the CDR3 is TGTGCCACCAGCAGAGGGACTAGCGGGAGTAGCTATGAGCAGTTCTTC.

The chain couples TRBV5-1 to TRBJ2-3; D perhaps matches TRBD2 (5 bases). CDR1 SGHRS and CDR2 YFSETQ come from the germline V gene. The germline V and J ends were trimmed by 3 bases and 6 bases, with 14 bases remaining between them. CDR3 length: 14 amino acids. CDR3 sequence: CASSSPVRGDTQYF. CDR3 bases: TGCGCCAGCAGCTCGCCCGTCCGCGGGGATACGCAGTATTTT.

This chain links TRBV29-1 with TRBJ2-3; 7 bases are a match to TRBD2. The V segment lost 7 bases and the J segment 3 bases; nucleotides outside the gene matches: 13. Germline values: CDR1 SQVTM, CDR2 ANQGSEA. CDR3 size: 15 residues. The CDR3: CSAQPSGDRTDTQYF. The CDR3 DNA follows: TGCAGCGCCCAGCCCAGCGGGGATCGTACAGATACGCAGTATTTT.

As DNA, the CDR3 is TGTGCCAGCAGCTTGCAGGGTGCAAACACCGGGGAGCTGTTTTTT. Encoded protein: CASSLQGANTGELFF. The chain carries TRBV5-6 and TRBJ2-2; the D gene is possibly TRBD1 (5 bases). The CDR3 consists of 15 residues. The germline V gene has CDR1 SGHDT and CDR2 YYEEEE. V was clipped by 1 base and J by 2 bases, with 9 bases between them.

CDR3 in amino acids: CAISVSEKLFF. The CDR3 DNA sequence: TGTGCCATCAGTGTATCTGAAAAACTGTTTTTT. The V and J genes are TRBV10-3 and TRBJ1-4; no clear D. CDR3 length: 11 amino acids. CDR1 and CDR2 from the germline V gene are ENHRY and SYGVKD. V lost 4 bases and J lost 7, with 4 bases in between.

V is TRBV11-3 and J is TRBJ2-2; D is undetermined. CDR3 length equals 13 residues. V was pared by 5 bases and J by 4 bases, with 8 bases between. The germline V gene has CDR1 SGHNT and CDR2 YENEEA. CDR3 region: CASSIVLTGELFF. The CDR3 DNA follows: TGTGCCAGCAGCATAGTCCTCACCGGGGAGCTGTTTTTT.

The chain links TRBV9 to TRBJ1-1; unclear D gene. The CDR3 covers 13 residues. Trimming stripped 4 bases from V and 7 bases from J, with 14 bases between. The germline V gene encodes CDR1 SGDLS and CDR2 YYNGEE. CDR3 in amino acids: CASSHGEMGEAFF. Here the CDR3 DNA reads TGTGCCAGCAGCCACGGTGAAATGGGTGAAGCTTTCTTT.

CDR3 DNA: TGTGCCACCGCAGGCACAGATACGCAGTATTTT. Residues: CATAGTDTQYF. The chain joins TRBV10-3 to TRBJ2-3; D call uncertain. Trimming stripped 10 bases from V and 1 base from J, with 6 bases between. This CDR3 has 11 amino acids. Germline V lookup: CDR1 ENHRY, CDR2 SYGVKD.

The chain couples TRBV19 to TRBJ1-3; possibly TRBD1 for D (5 bases). CDR3 length: 17 residues. Looked up from germline, CDR1 is LNHDA and CDR2 is SQIVND (reference sequence). V shed 7 bases and J shed 0 bases, with 19 bases lying between them. In DNA, the CDR3 is TGTGCCAGTACCCCGGGACGGATGACTAGCTCTGGAAACACCATATATTTT. This codes for CASTPGRMTSSGNTIYF.

This chain connects TRBV18 to TRBJ1-4; maybe TRBD1 (6 bases). V shed 5 bases and J shed 0 bases, with 13 bases lying between them. Germline-derived CDR1 and CDR2 are KGHSH and LQKENI. The CDR3 is 16 amino acids. The CDR3 is CASSIRGPPTNEKLFF. In DNA, the CDR3 is TGTGCCAGCTCAATACGGGGGCCCCCAACTAATGAAAAACTGTTTTTT.

J is TRBJ2-3 and V is TRBV29-1; the match to TRBD2 covers 10 bases. This CDR3 has 14 amino acids. V dropped 6 bases and J dropped 0; count of bases not matched to a gene: 3. Germline CDR1 is SQVTM and CDR2 is ANQGSEA. CDR3 nucleotides: TGCAGCGTGGGGGGACTAGCGAGCACAGATACGCAGTATTTT. Amino acids: CSVGGLASTDTQYF.

The rearrangement links TRBV29-1 to TRBJ1-2; possibly TRBD1 for D (6 bases). V was clipped by 4 bases and J by 8 bases, with 17 bases between them. CDR3 length equals 13 residues. Germline-derived CDR1 and CDR2 are SQVTM and ANQGSEA. The CDR3: CSVVGQGIRGYTF. The DNA of the CDR3 is TGCAGCGTTGTAGGGCAGGGGATTCGCGGCTACACCTTC.

As concerns this clone: This sample also contains other DNA sequences that code for the same CDR3. This chain connects TRBV18 to TRBJ2-5; perhaps TRBD2 as D (5 bases). The CDR3 loop spans 13 amino acids. Between the trimmed V and J ends, which lost 2 bases and 2 bases, there was a span of 6 bases. Germline CDR1 and CDR2: KGHSH and LQKENI. The CDR3 DNA follows: TGTGCCAGCTCACCAAGAGGGCAAGAGACCCAGTACTTC. It specifies CASSPRGQETQYF.

Details on this clone: Within the sample, other DNA sequences also encode this same CDR3. The V and J genes are TRBV28 and TRBJ2-2; D unclear. This CDR3 has 13 amino acids. V lost 1 base and J lost 2, with 2 bases in between. The V gene's germline CDR1 is MDHEN and CDR2 SYDVKM. CDR3 DNA sequence: TGTGCCAGCAGTTTATTCAACACCGGGGAGCTGTTTTTT. Amino acid sequence: CASSLFNTGELFF.